A single sample is the source of the 3 T cell receptor beta chains below, sequenced in a study of regulatory T cells in long-lasting Graves disease. Time point in this sample: newly diagnosed GD, antithyroid drugs for less than 3 months. Preparation of the TCR library used RNA extracted from PBMCs. CDR3-region Arm-PCR and iRepertoire HTBI primers produced the TCR beta libraries. TCRdb used MiXCR to reprocess the multiplex PCR reads, holding one entry per CDR3 protein. The table lists 400,000 to 550,000 distinct CDR3 sequences, approximately 16% of them singletons, with roughly a tenth in the top ten. These records were also assigned to another study, of T cells in Graves' hyperthyroidism and ophthalmopathy.

Sequences were derived from peripheral blood mononuclear cells (PBMCs), sampled at new diagnosis, from a patient treated with antithyroid drugs. The receptors here all came from a woman in her thirties with Graves disease.

This clonotype has ten or more counts. The chain couples TRBV24-1 to TRBJ2-3; D might be TRBD2 (6 bases). Germline V gives CDR1 KGHDR, CDR2 SFDVKD. The CDR3 covers 15 residues. V was shortened by 6 bases and J by 0 bases, with 12 bases between the two germline ends. The CDR3 here is CATSTSRKSTDTQYF. The CDR3 DNA reads as TGTGCCACCAGTACTAGCAGGAAAAGCACAGATACGCAGTATTTT.

This clonotype was counted ten times or more. This chain joins TRBV2 and TRBJ2-7, with 8 bases that match TRBD2. Looked up from germline, CDR1 is SNHLY and CDR2 is FYNNEI. The CDR3 is 15 amino acids. V gave up 5 bases and J gave up 3 bases; unmatched junction bases: 9. The CDR3 DNA reads as TGTGCCAGCAGTCTAACTAGCGGTCTAATCTACGAGCAGTACTTC. It translates to CASSLTSGLIYEQYF.

This chain uses TRBV6-1 with TRBJ2-2, with TRBD2 matching over 7 bases. V was pared by 8 bases and J by 0 bases, with 12 bases of the junction left unmatched. This CDR3 contains 17 residues. CDR1 is MNHNS, CDR2 SASEGT, per germline. The CDR3 nucleotides are TGTGCCAGCGGAAAAAGGGCTAGCGGAGCGAACACCGGGGAGCTGTTTTTT. Amino acid sequence: CASGKRASGANTGELFF.